These T cell receptor beta chains were read from a single sample in a study of blood T cell repertoires in COVID-19. Only in-frame clones appear in the TCRdb table, and some are missing; sequencing was by immunoSEQ multiplex PCR. This table has under 150,000 clones, about 80% appearing once. The source material was PBMCs or T cells enriched from blood (not recorded which). Receptor source: a man aged 40-50 years with acute COVID-19. Each CDR3 is given with its conserved first and last residue. A D gene is named only where the DNA matches it firmly. Expanded clones are given a class, and other clones once, few, many or no size at all.

j_call: TRBJ2-2; v_call: TRBV7-9; d_call: .; clone_size: once; cdr3_nt: TGTGCCAGCAGCTTCCCTCTAGAAATGGGGGAGCTGTTTTTT; cdr3_aa: CASSFPLEMGELFF
j_call: TRBJ2-1; v_call: TRBV7-2; d_call: TRBD2; clone_size: .; cdr3_nt: TGTGCCAGCAGCTTAGTGACGTCGGGGGGAGGTGAGCAGTTCTTC; cdr3_aa: CASSLVTSGGGEQFF
j_call: TRBJ2-1; v_call: TRBV9; d_call: TRBD2; clone_size: few; cdr3_nt: TGTGCCAGCAGCGTAGAAGCTAGCGGGGTAGGTGAGCAGTTCTTC; cdr3_aa: CASSVEASGVGEQFF
j_call: TRBJ2-3; v_call: TRBV3-1/TRBV3-2; d_call: TRBD2; clone_size: .; cdr3_nt: TGTGCCAGCAGCTCAAGCCTAGCGGGAAGGACAGATACGCAGTATTTT; cdr3_aa: CASSSSLAGRTDTQYF
j_call: TRBJ1-1; v_call: TRBV5-1; d_call: .; clone_size: once; cdr3_nt: TGCGCCAGCAGCTTGTCGTGGCAGGGCACTGAAGCTTTCTTT; cdr3_aa: CASSLSWQGTEAFF
j_call: TRBJ1-6; v_call: TRBV6-5; d_call: .; clone_size: .; cdr3_nt: TGTGCCAGCAGGACAGATTTGGATTCACCCCTCCACTTT; cdr3_aa: CASRTDLDSPLHF
j_call: TRBJ2-7; v_call: TRBV5-1; d_call: TRBD2; clone_size: .; cdr3_nt: TGCGCCAGCAGCTATTCAACGACTAGCGGGGACGAGTACTTC; cdr3_aa: CASSYSTTSGDEYF
j_call: TRBJ1-3; v_call: TRBV18; d_call: .; clone_size: .; cdr3_nt: TGTGCCAGCTCCCCCGGGAGGGACAACACCATATATTTT; cdr3_aa: CASSPGRDNTIYF
j_call: TRBJ2-3; v_call: TRBV12-5; d_call: .; clone_size: .; cdr3_nt: TGTGCTAGTGGCGAACAGGGCGGGTGGGCAGATACGCAGTATTTT; cdr3_aa: CASGEQGGWADTQYF
j_call: TRBJ2-1; v_call: TRBV4-1; d_call: .; clone_size: .; cdr3_nt: TGCGCCAGCAGCCTAGCGGATAGGGGCTACAATGAGCAGTTCTTC; cdr3_aa: CASSLADRGYNEQFF
j_call: TRBJ1-1; v_call: TRBV5-1; d_call: TRBD1; clone_size: .; cdr3_nt: TGCGCCAGCAGCAGGGACAGGGGGAACACTGAAGCTTTCTTT; cdr3_aa: CASSRDRGNTEAFF
j_call: TRBJ2-1; v_call: TRBV7-2; d_call: .; clone_size: .; cdr3_nt: TGTGCCAGCAGCTTAGGAGGGGGGGATGAGCAGTTCTTC; cdr3_aa: CASSLGGGDEQFF
j_call: TRBJ1-1; v_call: TRBV3-1/TRBV3-2; d_call: TRBD1; clone_size: .; cdr3_nt: TGTGCCAGCCGGACAGGGTTGAACACTGAAGCTTTCTTT; cdr3_aa: CASRTGLNTEAFF
j_call: TRBJ2-7; v_call: TRBV6-5; d_call: TRBD2; clone_size: .; cdr3_nt: TGTGCCAGCAGTTACTCGATGGGGGGGGCCTACGAGCAGTACTTC; cdr3_aa: CASSYSMGGAYEQYF
j_call: TRBJ1-2; v_call: TRBV27; d_call: .; clone_size: .; cdr3_nt: TGTGCCAGCAGTTTATCGGGGGCAGGGTACTATGGCTACACCTTC; cdr3_aa: CASSLSGAGYYGYTF
j_call: TRBJ1-2; v_call: TRBV11-2; d_call: .; clone_size: .; cdr3_nt: TGTGCCAGCAGCCCCTCGACGGGTAACTATGGCTACACCTTC; cdr3_aa: CASSPSTGNYGYTF
j_call: TRBJ1-3; v_call: TRBV5-1; d_call: .; clone_size: .; cdr3_nt: TGCGCCAGCAGCTTGGTCCTCGGGACAAGCTCTGGAAACACCATATATTTT; cdr3_aa: CASSLVLGTSSGNTIYF
j_call: TRBJ1-4; v_call: TRBV2; d_call: .; clone_size: .; cdr3_nt: TGTGCCAGCGGTGAGGGTCAGGCAACTAATGAAAAACTGTTTTTT; cdr3_aa: CASGEGQATNEKLFF
j_call: TRBJ1-1; v_call: TRBV7-9; d_call: TRBD1; clone_size: .; cdr3_nt: TGTGCCAGCAGCTCCGGACAGGGGGCTGTCGAAGCTTTCTTT; cdr3_aa: CASSSGQGAVEAFF
j_call: TRBJ2-5; v_call: TRBV7-9; d_call: .; clone_size: .; cdr3_nt: TGTGCCAGCAGCTCGCCCACGGGACTGACACAAGAGACCCAGTACTTC; cdr3_aa: CASSSPTGLTQETQYF
j_call: TRBJ2-5; v_call: TRBV7-2; d_call: .; clone_size: .; cdr3_nt: TGTGCCAGCAGCTCTCAGGGTTTAGGCCAAGAGACCCAGTACTTC; cdr3_aa: CASSSQGLGQETQYF
j_call: TRBJ2-1; v_call: TRBV28; d_call: TRBD2; clone_size: .; cdr3_nt: TGTGCCAGCAGCCTGACTAGCGGGTCGTTCTTC; cdr3_aa: CASSLTSGSFF
j_call: TRBJ2-5; v_call: TRBV7-7; d_call: TRBD2; clone_size: .; cdr3_nt: TGTGCTAGCAGCTTGGGGGGGAGAGAGACCCAGTACTTC; cdr3_aa: CASSLGGRETQYF
j_call: TRBJ2-3; v_call: TRBV19; d_call: .; clone_size: .; cdr3_nt: TGTGCCAGTAGTATGGAGGGACAGCACCTCAGGGATACGCAGTATTTT; cdr3_aa: CASSMEGQHLRDTQYF
j_call: TRBJ2-7; v_call: TRBV11-2; d_call: TRBD2; clone_size: once; cdr3_nt: TGTGCCAGCAGCTCCTTAGCGGGAGGGACCTACGAGCAGTACTTC; cdr3_aa: CASSSLAGGTYEQYF
j_call: TRBJ1-1; v_call: TRBV5-1; d_call: .; clone_size: .; cdr3_nt: TGCGCCAGCAGCGGGCGCGCAGGGCCCATGAACACTGAAGCTTTCTTT; cdr3_aa: CASSGRAGPMNTEAFF
j_call: TRBJ1-2; v_call: TRBV5-1; d_call: .; clone_size: few; cdr3_nt: TGCGCCAGCAGCTTGGCGGGAGCCGTCTATGGCTACACCTTC; cdr3_aa: CASSLAGAVYGYTF
j_call: TRBJ2-7; v_call: TRBV12-3/TRBV12-4; d_call: TRBD2; clone_size: .; cdr3_nt: TGTGCCAGCAGTTGGCGGGAGGGCGACGAGCAGTACTTC; cdr3_aa: CASSWREGDEQYF
j_call: TRBJ1-5; v_call: TRBV6-5; d_call: .; clone_size: .; cdr3_nt: TGTGCCAGCCTCCGGGATCTCAATCAGCCCCAGCATTTT; cdr3_aa: CASLRDLNQPQHF
j_call: TRBJ1-4; v_call: TRBV6-5; d_call: .; clone_size: .; cdr3_nt: TGTGCCAGCAGTTACTCCCTGGCCAGGGCTAATGAAAAACTGTTTTTT; cdr3_aa: CASSYSLARANEKLFF
j_call: TRBJ1-4; v_call: TRBV4-1; d_call: TRBD1; clone_size: .; cdr3_nt: TGCGCCAGCAGCCATTGGGACAGGAATCGAGAAAAACTGTTTTTT; cdr3_aa: CASSHWDRNREKLFF
j_call: TRBJ1-1; v_call: TRBV6-5; d_call: .; clone_size: once; cdr3_nt: TGTGCCAGCAAAGAGAGGAACACTGAAGCTTTCTTT; cdr3_aa: CASKERNTEAFF
j_call: TRBJ1-4; v_call: TRBV7-2; d_call: TRBD1; clone_size: .; cdr3_nt: TGTGCCAGCAGCTTAGTAGTTACAGGGGTCAATGAAAAACTGTTTTTT; cdr3_aa: CASSLVVTGVNEKLFF
j_call: TRBJ2-5; v_call: TRBV4-2; d_call: TRBD2; clone_size: .; cdr3_nt: TGTGCCAGCAGGAGGGAGGGACTAGCGGGGAGCCAAGAGACCCAGTACTTC; cdr3_aa: CASRREGLAGSQETQYF
j_call: TRBJ2-7; v_call: TRBV2; d_call: TRBD1; clone_size: .; cdr3_nt: TGTGCCAGCAGTGCAAGAGGACAGGGTGTCTACGAGCAGTACTTC; cdr3_aa: CASSARGQGVYEQYF
j_call: TRBJ2-5; v_call: TRBV5-5; d_call: TRBD2; clone_size: .; cdr3_nt: TGTGCCAGCAGCTACACCCTAGCGGGAGGAGAGACCCAGTACTTC; cdr3_aa: CASSYTLAGGETQYF
j_call: TRBJ2-1; v_call: TRBV19; d_call: .; clone_size: .; cdr3_nt: TGTGCCAGTAGTTTTGCGGCTTACAATGAGCAGTTCTTC; cdr3_aa: CASSFAAYNEQFF
j_call: TRBJ2-2; v_call: TRBV5-1; d_call: .; clone_size: .; cdr3_nt: TGCGCCAGCAGCTTGGGAGGTACCGGGGAGCTGTTTTTT; cdr3_aa: CASSLGGTGELFF
j_call: TRBJ1-3; v_call: TRBV5-1; d_call: .; clone_size: .; cdr3_nt: TGCGCCAGCAGCTTACAGGGAGAAGGAAACACCATATATTTT; cdr3_aa: CASSLQGEGNTIYF
j_call: TRBJ2-1; v_call: TRBV29-1; d_call: TRBD2; clone_size: .; cdr3_nt: TGCAGCGGGGCACTAGCGGGAGGCAATGAGCAGTTCTTC; cdr3_aa: CSGALAGGNEQFF
j_call: TRBJ1-1; v_call: TRBV3-1/TRBV3-2; d_call: .; clone_size: .; cdr3_nt: TGTGCCAGCAGCCAAGAACAGACAGGGAACACTGAAGCTTTCTTT; cdr3_aa: CASSQEQTGNTEAFF
j_call: TRBJ1-3; v_call: TRBV29-1; d_call: TRBD1; clone_size: .; cdr3_nt: TGCAGCGTTGAGACGACAGGGGTTCCGGACACCATATATTTT; cdr3_aa: CSVETTGVPDTIYF
j_call: TRBJ2-1; v_call: TRBV27; d_call: .; clone_size: .; cdr3_nt: TGTGCCAGCAGTGTCACCAGGGTAGGTGAGCAGTTCTTC; cdr3_aa: CASSVTRVGEQFF
j_call: TRBJ2-3; v_call: TRBV29-1; d_call: .; clone_size: .; cdr3_nt: TGCAGCGTTGAAGTCGGGGGTACGCAGTATTTT; cdr3_aa: CSVEVGGTQYF
j_call: TRBJ2-1; v_call: TRBV10-3; d_call: TRBD2; clone_size: .; cdr3_nt: TGTGCCATCAGTGAGGGACTAGCCCCCCCCTACAATGAGCAGTTCTTC; cdr3_aa: CAISEGLAPPYNEQFF
j_call: TRBJ2-7; v_call: TRBV6-2/TRBV6-3; d_call: TRBD2; clone_size: once; cdr3_nt: TGTGCCAGCAGCTGGAAGCGGGATCACGAGCAGTACTTC; cdr3_aa: CASSWKRDHEQYF
j_call: TRBJ2-3; v_call: TRBV6-1; d_call: TRBD2; clone_size: .; cdr3_nt: TGTGCCAGCAGTGAAAAGGGCTGGGGACTAGCGGGGGTCACAGATACGCAGTATTTT; cdr3_aa: CASSEKGWGLAGVTDTQYF
j_call: TRBJ2-3; v_call: TRBV19; d_call: TRBD2; clone_size: .; cdr3_nt: TGTGCCAGTAGTGGATCTAGCGGGAGCACAGATACGCAGTATTTT; cdr3_aa: CASSGSSGSTDTQYF